This TCR beta chain emerged from a study of OX40 agonist ivuxolimab in advanced cancers. Study context: Patients achieving partial responses numbered three: one hepatocellular carcinoma case and two cutaneous melanoma cases.

The protocol was immunoSEQ multiplex PCR, while the TCRdb copy is restricted to in-frame clones and leaves out a portion. The table shows 65,000 to 75,000 clones, with about nine tenths occurring only once. In this sample, this clone turned up once. The CDR3 contains 15 residues. Germline V CDR1 and CDR2: SNHLY, FYNNEI. With V trimmed by 0 bases and J by 7 bases, 6 bases remained unmatched. The V and J genes are TRBV2 and TRBJ1-5; 7 bases match TRBD1. This receptor was obtained from an adult with an advanced solid tumor such as melanoma, head and neck, liver or kidney cancer. Sequenced here: CD4+ or CD8+ T cells sorted from blood, sampled in a trial of the OX40 agonist ivuxolimab. CDR3 DNA: TGTGCCAGCAGTGAAGCAGGGACAGCCTGGCAGCCCCAGCATTTT. The encoded protein is CASSEAGTAWQPQHF.